These T cell receptor beta chains were read from a single sample in a study of cytomegalovirus exposure and HLA in healthy donors. Only in-frame clones appear in the TCRdb table, and some are missing; sequencing was by immunoSEQ multiplex PCR. The profile shows around 150,000 clones, 60% to 80% of them singletons. The source material was PBMCs. The source of these receptors is a woman aged 35 to 49 in good health and CMV-seronegative. CDR3s include the opening cysteine and the closing phenylalanine or tryptophan. The D gene is left open where the match is weak.

V: TRBV5-1; J: TRBJ2-2; D: TRBD1; DNA: TGCGCCGGCAAAACGGGGACAGATAACACCGGGGAGCTGTTTTTT; CDR3: CAGKTGTDNTGELFF
V: TRBV23-1; J: TRBJ2-4; D: TRBD2; DNA: TGCGCCAGCAGTCAAAGCGGGAGTGTGGACGCGTCCAAAAACAGTCAGTACTTC; CDR3: CASSQSGSVDASKNSQYF
V: TRBV15; J: TRBJ1-6; D: TRBD1; DNA: TGCGCCACCAGCAGAGCCTGGTGGACAGGTCGGTTCGGAACCCTCCACTTT; CDR3: CATSRAWWTGRFGTLHF
V: TRBV6-1; J: TRBJ2-3; D: TRBD2; DNA: TGTGCCAGCAGTGATAGCGGGAGAAGCACAGATACGCAGTATTTT; CDR3: CASSDSGRSTDTQYF
V: TRBV9; J: TRBJ2-2; D: TRBD1; DNA: TGTGCCAGCAGCGTAGCCCCGCGAGGGGGCTTAATTCCCGGGGAGCTGTTTTTT; CDR3: CASSVAPRGGLIPGELFF
V: TRBV6-4; J: TRBJ1-3; D: -; DNA: TGTGCCAGCGTGGAGGCAGGCGGAAACACCATATATTTT; CDR3: CASVEAGGNTIYF
V: TRBV7-9; J: TRBJ1-6; D: -; DNA: TGTGCCAGCAGCTTAATACAGGATAATTCACCCCTCCACTTT; CDR3: CASSLIQDNSPLHF
V: TRBV27; J: TRBJ2-7; D: TRBD1; DNA: TGTGCCAGCAGTGCGACAGGGGGCGCGAATAACGAGCAGTACTTC; CDR3: CASSATGGANNEQYF
V: TRBV2; J: TRBJ1-4; D: -; DNA: TGTGCCAGCAGTGTGAAGCAGGGATCGACTAATGAAAAACTGTTTTTT; CDR3: CASSVKQGSTNEKLFF
V: TRBV19; J: TRBJ2-1; D: TRBD2; DNA: TGTGCCAGTAGAGTGGGACTAGGCCTGGGGAGTGAGCAGTTCTTC; CDR3: CASRVGLGLGSEQFF
V: TRBV6-1; J: TRBJ2-5; D: -; DNA: TGTGCCAGCAGTGAAACTCAGGATTTCCCGTACCAAGAGACCCAGTACTTC; CDR3: CASSETQDFPYQETQYF
V: TRBV18; J: TRBJ1-1; D: -; DNA: TGTGCCAGCTCACCGATGAGGGACACTGAAGCTTTCTTT; CDR3: CASSPMRDTEAFF
V: TRBV19; J: TRBJ1-1; D: -; DNA: TGTGCCAGTAGTGGAGCAGGGAGGAGGGACACTGAAGCTTTCTTT; CDR3: CASSGAGRRDTEAFF
V: TRBV7-2; J: TRBJ1-4; D: TRBD1; DNA: TGTGCCAGCAGGGAAGGGACAGGGGCCAGGGAAAAACTGTTTTTT; CDR3: CASREGTGAREKLFF
V: TRBV29-1; J: TRBJ2-1; D: TRBD2; DNA: TGCAGCGTTGAAGGCTTGGTAGCGGGAAACCATTACAATGAGCAGTTCTTC; CDR3: CSVEGLVAGNHYNEQFF
V: TRBV7-2; J: TRBJ1-2; D: TRBD1; DNA: TGTGCCAGCAGCTTACAGGGGGCCGCTAACTATGGCTACACCTTC; CDR3: CASSLQGAANYGYTF
V: TRBV10-1; J: TRBJ2-5; D: TRBD2; DNA: TGCGCCAGCAGATTGACTAGCGGGAGGGCCTGGGAGACCCAGTACTTC; CDR3: CASRLTSGRAWETQYF